The next 21 T cell receptor beta chains were all read from a single sample in a study of shared T cell receptors in the human thymus. Assay: immunoSEQ multiplex PCR; the TCRdb copy retains only in-frame clones and omits some. The sample carries about 380,000 clones, more than 85% recorded once. Sequencing was carried out using thymocytes. These receptors all stem from a human donor.

The chain joins TRBV4-1 to TRBJ1-2; TRBD1 agrees at 7 bases. V shed 3 bases and J 6 bases; nucleotides not matched to a gene: 22. The V gene's germline CDR1 is MGHRA and CDR2 YSYEKL. The CDR3 runs to 19 residues. CDR3 DNA: TGCGCCAGCAGCCACCCTCAACAAGGGGGCCGGAGATGGCTTGATGGCTACACCTTC. It is translated as CASSHPQQGGRRWLDGYTF.

This clone appeared a single time. This sequence joins TRBV27 and TRBJ2-5; D ambiguous. Germline CDR1 MNHEY, CDR2 SMNVEV (reference sequence). Trimming cost V 4 bases and J 7 bases, with 4 bases left between them. The CDR3 runs to 10 residues. This chain's CDR3 is CASSCVTQYF. The CDR3 coding sequence is TGTGCCAGCAGTTGCGTGACCCAGTACTTC.

CDR3 in DNA: TGCGCCAGCAGCTTTGAACAGGGACCCTATGGCTACACCTTC. Its translation: CASSFEQGPYGYTF. The chain combines TRBV5-1 with TRBJ1-2; maybe TRBD1 (6 bases). CDR1 SGHRS and CDR2 YFSETQ come from the germline V gene. CDR3 size: 14 residues. V shed 2 bases and J shed 4 bases, with 12 bases lying between them.

This clone was seen a single time. This chain connects TRBV12-5 to TRBJ2-7; 9 bases align to TRBD1. In germline, CDR1 is LGHNT, CDR2 FRNRAP. CDR3 length: 17 amino acids. V lost 1 base to trimming and J lost 3 bases; unmatched junction nucleotides: 10. The CDR3 DNA follows: TGTGCTAGTGGTTTGGAAAAACGGACAGGGGAGGTCTACGAGCAGTACTTC. This translates into CASGLEKRTGEVYEQYF.

The chain combines TRBV4-3 with TRBJ1-2; D is perhaps TRBD1 (5 bases). Germline values: CDR1 LGHNA, CDR2 YSLEER. This CDR3 has 13 residues. Trimming left V 2 bases short and J 8 bases short, with 12 bases between. In DNA form, the CDR3 reads TGCGCCAGCAGCCAAAGGGGATTCGGCGGCTACACCTTC. This encodes CASSQRGFGGYTF.

J is TRBJ2-2 and V is TRBV29-1, with 11 bases lining up with TRBD2. Losses at the gene ends were 5 bases for V and 4 bases for J; bases not matched to a gene: 3. There are 14 residues in the CDR3. The germline V gene has CDR1 SQVTM and CDR2 ANQGSEA. The CDR3 sequence is CSVPTSGGTGELFF. The DNA of the CDR3 is TGCAGCGTTCCCACTAGCGGGGGCACCGGGGAGCTGTTTTTT.

The CDR3 DNA is TGTGCCAGCAGCTTAGGCTGGCCCTACACCGGGGAGCTGTTTTTT. Encoded protein: CASSLGWPYTGELFF. The V and J genes are TRBV7-2 and TRBJ2-2; D unclear. With 1 base removed from V and 3 bases from J, the gap between germline ends came to 9 bases. Germline loops: CDR1 SGHTA, CDR2 FQGNSA. This CDR3 region has 15 residues.

This clone appeared a single time. The V call is TRBV5-1, the J call TRBJ2-1; 9 bases are a match to TRBD2. Germline CDR1 reads SGHRS; CDR2 reads YFSETQ. Trimming cost V 4 bases and J 0 bases; bases outside gene matches: 14. The CDR3 length is 19 residues. CDR3 region: CASSNSVTSGIRSYNEQFF. CDR3 DNA: TGCGCCAGCAGCAATTCAGTGACTAGCGGAATCCGCTCCTACAATGAGCAGTTCTTC.

The rearrangement links TRBV28 to TRBJ1-2; perhaps TRBD1 as D (6 bases). V was trimmed by 3 bases and J by 3 bases, leaving 11 bases between them. CDR3 length: 14 amino acids. The germline gives CDR1 MDHEN, CDR2 SYDVKM. CDR3 bases: TGTGCCAGCAGTTTGCGGGGGCGGTACTATGGCTACACCTTC. It yields the protein CASSLRGRYYGYTF.

This rearrangement joins TRBV4-1 to TRBJ2-1; D may correspond to TRBD1 or TRBD2 (5 bases each). V was cut by 5 bases and J by 11 bases, with 13 bases left in between. CDR3 length: 12 residues. Germline values: CDR1 MGHRA, CDR2 YSYEKL. The CDR3 DNA reads as TGCGCCAGCAGCTCTAGGGACGGAAAGCAGTTCTTC. This encodes CASSSRDGKQFF.

The J gene is TRBJ1-5, the V gene TRBV19, with D maybe TRBD1 (5 bases). With 7 bases removed from V and 6 bases from J, the gap between germline ends came to 10 bases. Per germline, CDR1 LNHDA and CDR2 SQIVND (reference sequence). The CDR3 length is 12 residues. This CDR3 reads CASTGWGQPQHF. DNA for the CDR3: TGTGCCAGTACAGGGTGGGGTCAGCCCCAGCATTTT.

The CDR3 reads CASSIDDPSAIYGYTF. The CDR3 region has the DNA TGTGCCAGTAGTATAGATGACCCCTCAGCCATCTATGGCTACACCTTC. The V call is TRBV19, the J call TRBJ1-2; D unclear. This CDR3 has 16 amino acids. Germline V CDR1 and CDR2: LNHDA, SQIVND (reference sequence). V dropped 0 bases and J dropped 4 bases, with 15 bases sitting between them.

V usage is TRBV2 and J usage is TRBJ1-2, with D tentatively TRBD1 (6 bases). The CDR3 extends over 16 amino acids. Germline values: CDR1 SNHLY, CDR2 FYNNEI. Trimming took 8 bases from V and 1 from J, leaving 20 bases between them. CDR3: CASPDGQKDINYGYTF. In DNA form, the CDR3 reads TGTGCCAGCCCTGACGGACAGAAAGACATTAACTATGGCTACACCTTC.

The genes are TRBV5-1 and TRBJ2-1; D is perhaps TRBD2 (5 bases). The germline V gene has CDR1 SGHRS and CDR2 YFSETQ. Trimming stripped 2 bases from V and 7 bases from J, with 13 bases between. CDR3 length: 14 residues. Written as DNA, the CDR3 is TGCGCCAGCAGCTTTTTGGGAGTTACGAATGAGCAGTTCTTC. Amino acids: CASSFLGVTNEQFF.

The chain couples TRBV7-7 to TRBJ2-3; D is undetermined. The CDR3 extends over 13 amino acids. Germline V lookup: CDR1 SSHAT, CDR2 FNYEAQ (reference sequence). V lost 5 bases to trimming and J lost 6 bases, with 12 bases between them. Written as DNA, the CDR3 is TGTGCCAGCAGCCTCCGTGGTGCGGATACGCAGTATTTT. Translation: CASSLRGADTQYF.

The genes are TRBV28 and TRBJ2-3; D not resolved. The CDR3 extends over 16 amino acids. V lost 6 bases to trimming and J lost 0 bases, with 16 bases between them. The germline V gene encodes CDR1 MDHEN and CDR2 SYDVKM. The CDR3 sequence is CASRPFLGPSTDTQYF. As DNA, the CDR3 is TGTGCCAGCAGACCTTTTTTAGGCCCTAGCACAGATACGCAGTATTTT.

The chain recombines TRBV10-3 with TRBJ2-5, with 10 bases aligning to TRBD1. CDR1 and CDR2 (germline): ENHRY, SYGVKD. The CDR3 is 13 residues long. The J segment lost 5 bases and the V segment lost 8 bases, leaving 5 bases of the junction unmatched. CDR3 DNA sequence: TGTGCCATCGGGACAGGGGATCTGGAGACCCAGTACTTC. Residues: CAIGTGDLETQYF.

In its sample, this clone was seen once. The rearrangement uses TRBV6-5 and TRBJ2-7; either TRBD1 or TRBD2 may fit D (5 bases each). The CDR3 consists of 11 residues. From germline, CDR1 is MNHEY and CDR2 SVGAGI. Trimming removed 6 bases at V and 8 bases at J, with 11 bases between. In DNA form, the CDR3 reads TGTGCCAGCAGGGGACCGACACAGCAGTACTTC. Its translation is CASRGPTQQYF.

The V call is TRBV20-1, the J call TRBJ2-3; D possibly corresponds to TRBD1 (6 bases). This CDR3 has 10 amino acids. Germline CDR1 reads DFQATT; CDR2 reads SNEGSKA (reference sequence). The V gene lost 7 bases and the J gene lost 8 bases, with 10 bases spanning the gap. CDR3 sequence: CSGDIGTQYF. The CDR3 DNA is TGCAGTGGGGACATCGGTACGCAGTATTTT.

The chain couples TRBV5-4 to TRBJ1-1; D perhaps matches TRBD1 (5 bases). The CDR3 covers 14 residues. The V gene lost 1 base and the J gene lost 4 bases, with 11 bases spanning the gap. Germline-derived CDR1 and CDR2 are SGHNT and YYREEE (reference sequence). CDR3 nucleotide sequence: TGTGCCAGCAGCTTGACCCAGGGTCTCACTGAAGCTTTCTTT. This codes for CASSLTQGLTEAFF.

V and J are TRBV5-5 and TRBJ2-7; tentative D call: TRBD2 (5 bases). Germline assignment: CDR1 SGHKS and CDR2 YYEKEE (reference sequence). This CDR3 is built from 16 residues. The V end lost 1 base, the J end lost 2 bases, and 16 bases lay between the germline ends. CDR3 residues: CASSLSRGHGAYEQYF. The CDR3 DNA reads TGTGCCAGCAGCTTGTCGCGAGGCCACGGGGCCTACGAGCAGTACTTC.